This entry lists 25 T cell receptor beta chains sequenced from one sample in a study of blood T cell repertoires in COVID-19. Only in-frame clones appear in the TCRdb table, and some are missing; sequencing was by immunoSEQ multiplex PCR. The data contain 200,000 to 300,000 clones, around nine tenths of them singletons. Sequencing was done on a sample of peripheral blood. The origin of the receptors is a man aged 25 to 40 with active or convalescent COVID-19.

The chain joins TRBV12-5 to TRBJ2-2; the D gene is possibly TRBD1 (5 bases). This CDR3 comprises 14 residues. Germline V gene lookup returns CDR1 LGHNT and CDR2 FRNRAP. The V and J ends lost 5 bases and 6 bases respectively, with 13 bases between them. The CDR3 sequence is CASGRNTGPGELFF. Here the CDR3 DNA reads TGTGCTAGTGGTCGAAATACAGGCCCCGGGGAGCTGTTTTTT.

The V and J genes are TRBV27 and TRBJ1-6, with a weak D call TRBD1 (5 bases). Trimming cost V 5 bases and J 1 base, with 12 bases left between them. Per germline, CDR1 MNHEY and CDR2 SMNVEV (reference sequence). The CDR3 has 16 residues. The CDR3 reads CASSGGVGSYNSPLHF. In DNA, the CDR3 is TGTGCCAGCAGTGGAGGGGTCGGGTCCTATAATTCACCCCTCCACTTT.

The chain couples TRBV3-1 (or the pseudogene TRBV3-2) to TRBJ1-4; TRBD1 matches at 8 bases. CDR1 LGHDT and CDR2 YNNKEL come from the germline V gene (reference sequence). CDR3 size: 17 residues. Germline trimming cut 3 bases from V and 1 base from J; bases unmatched to any gene: 7. As DNA, the CDR3 is TGTGCCAGCAGCCAGCCAGGGGGCTGGGGAACTAATGAAAAACTGTTTTTT. It specifies CASSQPGGWGTNEKLFF.

The chain recombines TRBV2 with TRBJ1-1; D unclear. The CDR3 extends over 15 amino acids. V lost 3 bases and J 0 bases, leaving 11 bases between the germline ends. CDR1 and CDR2 from the germline V gene are SNHLY and FYNNEI. In DNA form, the CDR3 reads TGTGCCAGCAGTGATCCGAGGGCGGTGAACACTGAAGCTTTCTTT. This gives the protein CASSDPRAVNTEAFF. Using reference TRBV2 and TRBJ1-1 for the parts outside the CDR3, the full variable domain is EPEVTQTPSHQVTQMGQEVILRCVPISNHLYFYWYRQILGQKVEFLVSFYNNEISEKSEIFDDQFSVERPDGSNFTLKIRSTKLEDSAMYFCASSDPRAVNTEAFFGQGTRLTVV.

The chain recombines TRBV4-1 with TRBJ2-7; TRBD1 matches at 8 bases. The V gene end was trimmed by 0 bases and the J gene end by 2 bases; junction bases not matched to a gene: 0. Looked up from germline, CDR1 is MGHRA and CDR2 is YSYEKL. CDR3 length equals 14 residues. CDR3 nucleotide sequence: TGCGCCAGCAGCCAAGAGGGACAGGCCTACGAGCAGTACTTC. The encoded protein is CASSQEGQAYEQYF.

The chain links TRBV27 to TRBJ1-5, with TRBD1 matching over 8 bases. This CDR3 comprises 12 residues. Germline V gene data show CDR1 as MNHEY and CDR2 as SMNVEV (reference sequence). V lost 8 bases to trimming and J lost 5 bases; unmatched junction nucleotides: 2. The CDR3 sequence: CASGQGYQPQHF. CDR3 DNA: TGTGCCAGCGGACAGGGCTATCAGCCCCAGCATTTT.

This rearrangement joins TRBV6-5 to TRBJ2-7; 8 bases align to TRBD1. Germline V gene data show CDR1 as MNHEY and CDR2 as SVGAGI. J was trimmed by 0 bases and V by 7 bases; bases with no gene match: 8. The CDR3 contains 15 residues. DNA of the CDR3: TGTGCCAGCACCGAGACAGGGGACCACTCCTACGAGCAGTACTTC. Its protein product is CASTETGDHSYEQYF.

The chain recombines TRBV6-5 with TRBJ1-1; D gene unclear. CDR3 length: 14 residues. V lost 6 bases to trimming and J lost 6 bases, with 17 bases between them. Germline V CDR1 and CDR2: MNHEY, SVGAGI. The CDR3 region has the DNA TGTGCCAGCAGCTTTGATCCCGGGGTCCCTGAAGCTTTCTTT. The encoded protein is CASSFDPGVPEAFF.

The genes are TRBV27 and TRBJ1-6; a possible D gene is TRBD1 (5 bases). Trimming took off 7 bases at V and 4 bases at J, with 11 bases between the two ends. The CDR3 spans 14 residues. CDR1 MNHEY and CDR2 SMNVEV come from the germline V gene (reference sequence). The CDR3 loop reads CASIASGYNSPLHF. The CDR3 DNA sequence: TGTGCCAGCATAGCCTCAGGGTATAATTCACCCCTCCACTTT.

This chain links TRBV7-8 with TRBJ1-2; D may be TRBD1 (6 bases). Germline V CDR1 and CDR2: SGHVS, FQNEAQ. Trimming pared 4 bases from V and 7 bases from J, leaving 19 bases between. The CDR3 runs to 15 residues. CDR3 coding DNA: TGTGCCAGCAGCTACCTTGAAACAGGGTCGGGTGGCTACACCTTC. Translating gives CASSYLETGSGGYTF.

This chain connects TRBV2 to TRBJ1-6, with unresolved D. The germline CDR1 and CDR2 sequences are SNHLY and FYNNEI. Trimming removed 6 bases at V and 1 base at J, with 13 bases between. The CDR3 sequence is 16 residues long. The CDR3 region has the DNA TGTGCCAGCAGGGCGGCGCCGGCATCCTATAATTCACCCCTCCACTTT. It is translated as CASRAAPASYNSPLHF.

A few counts support this clone. The chain uses TRBV10-3 and TRBJ2-7, with TRBD2 as a possible D gene (7 bases). The CDR3 length is 15 residues. Trimming cost V 4 bases and J 7 bases, with 20 bases left between them. Germline V gene sequence: CDR1 ENHRY, CDR2 SYGVKD. The DNA of the CDR3 is TGTGCCATCAGTGGGAGGGGGGGCGCGAGTTATGAGCAGTACTTC. Its protein product is CAISGRGGASYEQYF.

The genes are TRBV10-3 and TRBJ2-2, with a tentative D call TRBD2 (5 bases). The CDR3 is made up of 16 amino acids. V dropped 6 bases and J dropped 1 base, with 15 bases sitting between them. Germline values: CDR1 ENHRY, CDR2 SYGVKD. The CDR3 DNA follows: TGTGCCATCAGCAATGGACTGGAGAAGAACACCGGGGAGCTGTTTTTT. Encoded protein: CAISNGLEKNTGELFF.

This clone was detected only a few times. The J gene is TRBJ2-2, the V gene TRBV7-9; 7 bases line up with TRBD1. Germline values: CDR1 SEHNR, CDR2 FQNEAQ (reference sequence). J lost 7 bases, V lost 5 bases, and 10 bases had no gene match. This CDR3 is 15 amino acids long. The CDR3 sequence is CASSPTGYGNGELFF. The DNA for the CDR3 is TGTGCCAGCAGCCCGACAGGGTACGGGAACGGGGAGCTGTTTTTT.

The chain recombines TRBV7-2 with TRBJ2-2; possible D gene TRBD1, 6 bases. Trimming pared 3 bases from V and 6 bases from J, leaving 8 bases between. CDR3 length: 13 amino acids. CDR1 and CDR2 (germline): SGHTA, FQGNSA. CDR3 DNA sequence: TGTGCCAGCAGCTTTAGACAGGCCGGGGAGCTGTTTTTT. Amino acids: CASSFRQAGELFF. Drawing the rest from reference TRBV7-2 and TRBJ2-2, the complete variable domain is GAGVSQSPSNKVTEKGKDVELRCDPISGHTALYWYRQSLGQGLEFLIYFQGNSAPDKSGLPSDRFSAERTGGSVSTLTIQRTQQEDSAVYLCASSFRQAGELFFGEGSRLTVL.

The chain links TRBV15 to TRBJ2-7; TRBD2 agrees at 8 bases. V lost 0 bases, J lost 4 bases, and 8 bases stayed unmatched. Germline lookup yields CDR1 LNHNV and CDR2 YYDKDF (reference sequence). The CDR3 runs to 16 residues. DNA of the CDR3: TGTGCCACCAGCAGAGATAGCACTAGCGGTGCGTACGAGCAGTACTTC. It specifies CATSRDSTSGAYEQYF.

V usage is TRBV25-1 and J usage is TRBJ1-4, with 9 bases aligning to TRBD1. The CDR3 is made up of 18 amino acids. The V segment lost 1 base and the J segment 3 bases; nucleotides outside the gene matches: 9. Germline V gene sequence: CDR1 MGHDK, CDR2 SYGVNS. The CDR3 sequence: CASSEFGTGGIANEKLFF. CDR3 DNA sequence: TGTGCCAGCAGTGAATTTGGAACAGGGGGCATAGCTAATGAAAAACTGTTTTTT.

The V and J genes are TRBV14 and TRBJ1-1; D is uncertain. The V gene's germline CDR1 is SGHDN and CDR2 FVKESK. There are 13 residues in the CDR3. The germline V and J ends were trimmed by 6 bases and 1 base, with 9 bases remaining between them. The CDR3 bases are TGTGCCAGCAGTGAGTACAGGAACACTGAAGCTTTCTTT. Translation: CASSEYRNTEAFF.

This clone came up once. The chain is built from TRBV29-1 and TRBJ2-1, with TRBD2 as a possible D gene (5 bases). There are 12 residues in the CDR3. The germline V gene has CDR1 SQVTM and CDR2 ANQGSEA. Trimming cost V 4 bases and J 7 bases, with 11 bases left between them. The CDR3 nucleotides are TGCAGCGTTGTTTCCGGGGTAAATGAGCAGTTCTTC. Translated, it gives CSVVSGVNEQFF.

The chain recombines TRBV10-2 with TRBJ2-2; D not certain. From germline, CDR1 is WSHSY and CDR2 SAAADI. The CDR3 has 14 residues. V lost 4 bases to trimming and J lost 8 bases, with 14 bases between them. CDR3 DNA sequence: TGCGCCAGCAGTGGGCTCTCCCGTCCGGGGGAGCTGTTTTTT. This encodes CASSGLSRPGELFF.

The gene calls are TRBV5-1 and TRBJ2-1; D is undetermined. CDR1 and CDR2 from the germline V gene are SGHRS and YFSETQ. This CDR3 is built from 14 residues. The ends were cut back, 3 bases at V and 2 bases at J, with 9 bases in the middle. CDR3 protein: CASSWSGAYNEQFF. The CDR3, as DNA: TGCGCCAGCAGCTGGTCCGGAGCCTACAATGAGCAGTTCTTC.

This rearrangement joins TRBV11-2 to TRBJ2-5, with 7 positions matching TRBD1. The CDR3 loop spans 16 amino acids. The V segment lost 2 bases and the J segment 1 base; nucleotides outside the gene matches: 7. The V gene's germline CDR1 is SGHAT and CDR2 FQNNGV. CDR3 DNA sequence: TGTGCCAGCAGCTTAAAGAGACAGGGAAGCCAAGAGACCCAGTACTTC. This sequence encodes CASSLKRQGSQETQYF.

The rearrangement joins TRBV2 to TRBJ1-2; a weak D match, TRBD1 (5 bases). The V end was cut by 1 base, the J end by 8 bases, with 20 bases between. This CDR3 is built from 16 residues. Germline V CDR1 and CDR2: SNHLY, FYNNEI. Here the CDR3 reads CASSEDPGGTLGGYTF. The CDR3 coding sequence is TGTGCCAGCAGTGAAGACCCCGGGGGAACTCTGGGAGGCTACACCTTC.

The chain carries TRBV5-4 and TRBJ2-5, with TRBD2 matching 8 bases. With 1 base clipped from V and 4 bases from J, the junction kept 6 bases outside the gene matches. Germline assignment: CDR1 SGHNT and CDR2 YYREEE (reference sequence). CDR3 length: 15 amino acids. The CDR3 protein is CASSLSGGAPETQYF. CDR3 nucleotide sequence: TGTGCCAGCAGCTTGTCCGGGGGGGCCCCAGAGACCCAGTACTTC.

This chain connects TRBV20-1 to TRBJ2-5; D gene ambiguous. Per germline, CDR1 DFQATT and CDR2 SNEGSKA (reference sequence). V shed 4 bases and J shed 6 bases, with 9 bases lying between them. This CDR3 has 11 residues. The DNA for the CDR3 is TGCAGTGCTACTCGGTCGAAGACCCAGTACTTC. Translation gives CSATRSKTQYF.